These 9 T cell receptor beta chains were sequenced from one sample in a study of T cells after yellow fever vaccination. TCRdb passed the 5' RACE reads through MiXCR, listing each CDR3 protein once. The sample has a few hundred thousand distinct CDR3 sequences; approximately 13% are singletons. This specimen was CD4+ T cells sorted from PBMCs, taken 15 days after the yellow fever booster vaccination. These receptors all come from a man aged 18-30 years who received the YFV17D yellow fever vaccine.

Here the CDR3 reads CASIGGGANEKLFF. CDR3 bases: TGCGCCAGCATCGGCGGGGGGGCTAATGAAAAACTGTTTTTT. The chain recombines TRBV10-2 with TRBJ1-4, with D tentatively TRBD1 (5 bases). V lost 7 bases to trimming and J lost 3 bases, with 12 bases between them. Germline CDR1 is WSHSY and CDR2 is SAAADI. The CDR3 totals 14 residues.

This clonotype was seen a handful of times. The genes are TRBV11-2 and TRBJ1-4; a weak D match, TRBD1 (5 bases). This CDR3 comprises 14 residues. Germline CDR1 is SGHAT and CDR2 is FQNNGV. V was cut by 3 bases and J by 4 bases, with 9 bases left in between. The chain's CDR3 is CASSFGGGNEKLFF. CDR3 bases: TGTGCCAGCAGCTTCGGGGGGGGTAATGAAAAACTGTTTTTT.

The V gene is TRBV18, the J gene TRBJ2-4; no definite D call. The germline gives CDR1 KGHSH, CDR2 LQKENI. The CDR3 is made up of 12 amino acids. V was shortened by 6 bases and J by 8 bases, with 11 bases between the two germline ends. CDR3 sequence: CASSPDLDIQYF. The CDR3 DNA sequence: TGTGCCAGCTCTCCTGACCTGGACATTCAGTACTTC.

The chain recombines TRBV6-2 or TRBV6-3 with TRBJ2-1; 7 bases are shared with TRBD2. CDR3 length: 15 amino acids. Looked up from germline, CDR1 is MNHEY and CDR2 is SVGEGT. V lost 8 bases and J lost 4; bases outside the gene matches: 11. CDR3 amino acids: CASHSPGGPYNEQFF. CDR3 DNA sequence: TGTGCCAGCCACAGCCCGGGGGGACCATACAATGAGCAGTTCTTC.

The CDR3 is CSVGGGDEQFF. CDR3 sequence (DNA): TGCAGCGTTGGTGGGGGAGATGAGCAGTTCTTC. The chain uses TRBV29-1 and TRBJ2-1; D might be TRBD1 or TRBD2, each matching 5 bases. V was pared by 4 bases and J by 8 bases, with 9 bases between. Germline assignment: CDR1 SQVTM and CDR2 ANQGSEA. The CDR3 is 11 amino acids.

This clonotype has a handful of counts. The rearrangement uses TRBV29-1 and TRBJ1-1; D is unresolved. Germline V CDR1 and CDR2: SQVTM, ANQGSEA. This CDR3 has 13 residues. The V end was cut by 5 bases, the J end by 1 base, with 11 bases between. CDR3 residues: CSVRRQENTEAFF. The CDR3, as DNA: TGCAGCGTTAGAAGGCAGGAGAACACTGAAGCTTTCTTT.

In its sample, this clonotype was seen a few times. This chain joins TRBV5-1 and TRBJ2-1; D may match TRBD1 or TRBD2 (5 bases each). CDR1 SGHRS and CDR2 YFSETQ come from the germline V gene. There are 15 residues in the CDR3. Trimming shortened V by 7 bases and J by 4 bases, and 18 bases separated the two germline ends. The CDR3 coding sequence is TGCGCCAGCTGTTTAATGAGGGGCGGGTACAATGAGCAGTTCTTC. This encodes CASCLMRGGYNEQFF.

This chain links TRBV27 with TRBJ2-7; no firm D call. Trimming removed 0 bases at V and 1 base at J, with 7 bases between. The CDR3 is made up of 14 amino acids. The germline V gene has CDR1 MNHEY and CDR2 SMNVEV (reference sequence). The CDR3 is CASSLSHGSYEQYF. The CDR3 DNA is TGTGCCAGCAGTTTATCTCACGGTTCCTACGAGCAGTACTTC.

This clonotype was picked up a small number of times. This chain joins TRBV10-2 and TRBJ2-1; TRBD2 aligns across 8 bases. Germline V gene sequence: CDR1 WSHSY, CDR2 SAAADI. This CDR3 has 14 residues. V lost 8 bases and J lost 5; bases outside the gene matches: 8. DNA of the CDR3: TGCGCCAGCTTAAAGCGGGGGCGGGACAATGAGCAGTTCTTC. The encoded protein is CASLKRGRDNEQFF.